The sequence of this T cell receptor (beta chain) was determined in a study of blood T cell repertoires in COVID-19. Looking at the study overall: Samples came from the United States, Italy and Spain, spanning acute and convalescent COVID-19. From T cells, B-cell-depleted T cells, or PBMCs came the material, which was cDNA or gDNA.

Repertoires were generated with immunoSEQ multiplex PCR, while TCRdb's copy carries only in-frame clones and drops some. The table lists about 160,000 clones, 89% of them singletons. In its sample, this clone was seen a few times. This CDR3 region has 14 residues. The trim removed 7 bases at V and 4 bases at J, leaving 6 bases unmatched. Germline CDR1 is MNHEY and CDR2 is SVGAGI. The chain has TRBV6-5 and TRBJ2-7; 11 bases map to TRBD1. The clonotype was recovered from a man aged 55 to 69 with acute or convalescent COVID-19. What was sequenced was peripheral blood. The CDR3 region has the DNA TGTGCCAGCATATCCCGGGACAGGGGGTACGAGCAGTACTTC. Its translation is CASISRDRGYEQYF.